This T cell receptor beta chain was obtained from a study of T cells in Graves' hyperthyroidism and ophthalmopathy. The CDR3 runs to 13 residues. V lost 2 bases and J 2 bases, leaving 9 bases between the germline ends. In germline, CDR1 is GTSNPN, CDR2 SVGIG (reference sequence). Using RNA transcripts as the source, TCR beta CDR3 regions were amplified. TCR CDR3 underwent first-round RT-PCR with the HTBI primer set. TCRdb used MiXCR to reprocess the multiplex PCR reads, holding one entry per CDR3 protein. The table has some 400,000 distinct CDR3 sequences, roughly 19% seen once. This clonotype was counted at least ten times.

This clonotype originated in a woman under 30 with Graves' hyperthyroidism. The J gene is TRBJ1-2, the V gene TRBV30; D is unresolved. Sequencing was carried out using blood. CDR3 nucleotides: TGTGCCTGGAGTCGCCGGACCAACTATGGCTACACCTTC. Encoded protein: CAWSRRTNYGYTF.